The 11 T cell receptor beta chains below all came from one sample that was sequenced in a study of technical replicates of blood from a handful of donors (dated by TCRdb to 2016 to 2017). The library was built by means of the immunoSEQ multiplex PCR assay. TCRdb's version of the immuneACCESS table is confined to in-frame rearrangements and falls short of the full clone set. An unresolved V gene accounts for under half of the shortfall where checked; the remainder is of unknown origin. The sample has about 81,000 clones on record, 90% to 97% of them singletons. The ten largest account for under 0.2% of the sample. Sequenced material: T cells isolated from PBMCs. The receptors were sampled from a human donor in good health.

The chain combines TRBV9 with TRBJ2-3, with 14 bases that match TRBD2. Germline V gives CDR1 SGDLS, CDR2 YYNGEE. The CDR3 has 15 amino acids. V lost 0 bases to trimming and J lost 9 bases; unmatched junction nucleotides: 3. CDR3 sequence (DNA): TGTGCCAGCAGCGTAGCGGGGACTAGCGGGGGAACGCAGTATTTT. Protein sequence: CASSVAGTSGGTQYF.

CDR3 loop: CASSEGLAGGNQPQHF. The CDR3 coding sequence is TGCGCCAGCAGTGAAGGCTTGGCGGGGGGCAATCAGCCCCAGCATTTT. V and J are TRBV10-1 and TRBJ1-5, with D possibly being TRBD1 (5 bases). Germline lookup yields CDR1 WNHNN and CDR2 SYGVQD (reference sequence). V was clipped by 3 bases and J by 2 bases, with 14 bases between them. The CDR3 sequence is 16 residues long.

V usage is TRBV6-4 and J usage is TRBJ1-4; D is uncertain. CDR1 is MRHNA, CDR2 SNTAGT, per germline. Trimming pared 6 bases from V and 5 bases from J, leaving 7 bases between. This CDR3 has 12 residues. CDR3 protein: CASRGGNEKLFF. CDR3 DNA: TGTGCCAGCAGGGGCGGGAATGAAAAACTGTTTTTT.

In DNA, the CDR3 is TGTGCCAGCAGCGACGAGGGCAGCCTAGGGAAACTGTTTTTT. Translation: CASSDEGSLGKLFF. The chain uses TRBV5-5 and TRBJ1-4; D unresolved. There are 14 residues in the CDR3. Trimming took 4 bases from V and 11 from J, leaving 18 bases between them. Looked up from germline, CDR1 is SGHKS and CDR2 is YYEKEE (reference sequence).

This clone was recorded once. This rearrangement joins TRBV4-1 to TRBJ2-3, with 8 positions matching TRBD2. The CDR3 spans 15 residues. The germline V gene encodes CDR1 MGHRA and CDR2 YSYEKL. Germline trimming cut 7 bases from V and 0 bases from J; bases unmatched to any gene: 6. The CDR3 loop reads CASTRGRISTDTQYF. CDR3 nucleotides: TGCGCCAGCACCCGCGGGAGGATAAGCACAGATACGCAGTATTTT.

This clone was picked up a small number of times. The rearrangement links TRBV10-2 to TRBJ1-2; D not certain. The V end was cut by 10 bases, the J end by 3 bases, with 12 bases between. This CDR3 region has 12 residues. Germline V gene lookup returns CDR1 WSHSY and CDR2 SAAADI. The CDR3 bases are TGCGCCACCCTAGCCCCGTACTATGGCTACACCTTC. This encodes CATLAPYYGYTF.

This chain joins TRBV30 and TRBJ1-2; D unresolved. Between the trimmed V and J ends, which lost 4 bases and 14 bases, there was a span of 23 bases. Germline-derived CDR1 and CDR2 are GTSNPN and SVGIG (reference sequence). The CDR3 runs 13 residues. The CDR3 loop reads CAWTQSETHLKTF. The DNA of the CDR3 is TGTGCCTGGACCCAATCCGAGACACACCTTAAGACCTTC.

This rearrangement joins TRBV27 to TRBJ2-2; 8 bases agree with TRBD1. J was trimmed by 9 bases and V by 4 bases; bases with no gene match: 4. CDR1 is MNHEY and CDR2 is SMNVEV in the germline V gene (reference sequence). This CDR3 comprises 13 residues. The DNA for the CDR3 is TGTGCCAGCAGTTCCGGACAGGGAAGGGAGCTGTTTTTT. Translation: CASSSGQGRELFF.

The rearrangement joins TRBV5-1 to TRBJ1-1; D possibly corresponds to TRBD1 (5 bases). CDR3 size: 13 residues. Trimming took off 2 bases at V and 7 bases at J, with 12 bases between the two ends. Per the germline V gene, CDR1 is SGHRS and CDR2 is YFSETQ. In DNA form, the CDR3 reads TGCGCCAGCAGCTTCGGCGGGACCAGTGAAGCTTTCTTT. As protein: CASSFGGTSEAFF.

With respect to this clone: The same CDR3 is also encoded by other DNA sequences in this sample. This chain joins TRBV29-1 and TRBJ2-7; D remains ambiguous. Trimming removed 0 bases at V and 3 bases at J, with 3 bases between. Germline CDR1 SQVTM, CDR2 ANQGSEA. The CDR3 is 11 amino acids. This chain's CDR3 is CSVEDLYEQYF. CDR3 nucleotide sequence: TGCAGCGTTGAAGATCTCTACGAGCAGTACTTC.

CDR3: CASSLFGGVGANVLTF. CDR3 nucleotides: TGTGCCAGCAGTTTATTTGGGGGGGTCGGGGCCAACGTCCTGACTTTC. V gene TRBV28 combines with J gene TRBJ2-6; 7 positions match TRBD2. Trimming at V came to 1 base and at J to 4 bases, leaving 4 bases not matched to a gene. The CDR3 consists of 16 residues. CDR1 and CDR2 from the germline V gene are MDHEN and SYDVKM.